This paragraph covers one T cell receptor (beta chain) sequence. Its antigen is not known. The sample comes from a study of Ad26.COV2.S vaccination and SARS-CoV-2 variants. About the study: Doses of Ad26.COV2.S were injected into muscle once or twice, 56 days apart. Overall study findings and caveats: It was found that vaccine and placebo recipients had similar non-spike TCR breadth.

Treatment of the sample: around 19 received Ad26.COV2.S at low or high dose, single or two shots; about 5 received placebo; per-sample allocation not given. Samples were taken on day 63 after the first vaccine or placebo injection. CDR1 is SGHTA, CDR2 FQGTGA, per germline. The ends were cut back, 3 bases at V and 2 bases at J, with 11 bases in the middle. The CDR3 has 15 residues. The assay was immunoSEQ multiplex PCR, and TCRdb's table has in-frame clones only and misses some. The table includes approximately 500,000 clones, around 90% detected once. The sequence was collected from a person aged 18-60 years who received the Ad26.COV2.S COVID-19 vaccine or a placebo. Sequenced material: peripheral blood, taken in a trial of Ad26.COV2.S vaccine versus placebo. The chain uses TRBV7-3 and TRBJ2-1; D gene uncertain. The CDR3 DNA sequence: TGTGCCAGCAGCTTCTACAGTCAACCCTACAATGAGCAGTTCTTC. Its protein is CASSFYSQPYNEQFF.